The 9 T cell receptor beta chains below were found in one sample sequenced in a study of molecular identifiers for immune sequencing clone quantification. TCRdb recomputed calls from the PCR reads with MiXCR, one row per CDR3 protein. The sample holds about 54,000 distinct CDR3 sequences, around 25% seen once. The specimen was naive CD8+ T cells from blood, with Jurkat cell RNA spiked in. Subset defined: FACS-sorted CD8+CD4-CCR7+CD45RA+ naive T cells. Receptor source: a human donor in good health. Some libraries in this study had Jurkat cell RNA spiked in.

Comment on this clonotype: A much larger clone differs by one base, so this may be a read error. The CDR3 reads CASSLSWGEDSEAFF. The CDR3 region has the DNA TGTGCCAGCAGCTTATCTTGGGGGGAGGACTCTGAAGCTTTCTTT. The J gene is TRBJ1-1, the V gene TRBV7-6; a possible D gene is TRBD1 (5 bases). The CDR3 has 15 amino acids. The germline V gene encodes CDR1 SGHVS and CDR2 FNYEAQ. Trimming pared 2 bases from V and 6 bases from J, leaving 16 bases between.

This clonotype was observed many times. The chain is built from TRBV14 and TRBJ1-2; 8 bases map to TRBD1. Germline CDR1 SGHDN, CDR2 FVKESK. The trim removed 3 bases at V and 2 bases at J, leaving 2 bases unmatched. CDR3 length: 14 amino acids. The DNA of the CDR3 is TGTGCCAGCAGCCACCGGACAGGGAACTATGGCTACACCTTC. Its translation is CASSHRTGNYGYTF.

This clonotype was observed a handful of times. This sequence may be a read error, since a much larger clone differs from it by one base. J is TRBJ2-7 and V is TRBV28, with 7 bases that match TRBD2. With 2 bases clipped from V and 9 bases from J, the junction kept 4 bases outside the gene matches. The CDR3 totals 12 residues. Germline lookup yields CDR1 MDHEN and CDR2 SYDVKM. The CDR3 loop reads CASSLLASGQYF. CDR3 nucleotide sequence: TGTGCCAGCAGTTTACTAGCTAGCGGGCAGTACTTC. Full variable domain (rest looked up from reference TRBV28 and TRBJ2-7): DVKVTQSSRYLVKRTGEKVFLECVQDMDHENMFWYRQDPGLGLRLIYFSYDVKMKEKGDIPEGYSVSREKKERFSLILESASTNQTSMYLCASSLLASGQYFGPGTRLTVT.

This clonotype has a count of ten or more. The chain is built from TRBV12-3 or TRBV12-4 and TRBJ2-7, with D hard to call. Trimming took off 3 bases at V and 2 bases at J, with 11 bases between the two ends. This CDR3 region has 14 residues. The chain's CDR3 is CASSLGGAPYEQYF. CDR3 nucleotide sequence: TGTGCCAGCAGTTTGGGCGGAGCCCCCTACGAGCAGTACTTC.

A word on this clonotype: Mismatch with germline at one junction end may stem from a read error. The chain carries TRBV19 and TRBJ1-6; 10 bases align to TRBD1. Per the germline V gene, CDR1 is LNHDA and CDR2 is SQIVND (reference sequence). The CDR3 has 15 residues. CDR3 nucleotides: TGTGCCAGTAATGCCGGGGACAGGGGACACCCACCCCCCCACTTT. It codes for CASNAGDRGHPPPHF.

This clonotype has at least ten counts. CDR3 in DNA: TGCGCCAGCAGCACCGGGACAGGCGTTGAAGCTTTCTTT. This encodes CASSTGTGVEAFF. The chain has TRBV5-1 and TRBJ1-1; 8 bases are shared with TRBD1. CDR1 and CDR2 (germline): SGHRS, YFSETQ. The CDR3 is made up of 13 amino acids. The trim removed 4 bases at V and 7 bases at J, leaving 6 bases unmatched.

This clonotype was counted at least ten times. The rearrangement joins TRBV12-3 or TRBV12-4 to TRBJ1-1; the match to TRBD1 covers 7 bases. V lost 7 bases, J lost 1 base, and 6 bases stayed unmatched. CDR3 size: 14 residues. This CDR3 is CASTPGTENTEAFF. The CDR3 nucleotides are TGTGCCAGCACTCCCGGGACAGAGAACACTGAAGCTTTCTTT.

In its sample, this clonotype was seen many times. This chain's CDR3 is CASSLTGLRDQGADEQYF. The CDR3 DNA follows: TGTGCCAGCAGCTTAACGGGGCTGAGGGATCAGGGTGCCGACGAGCAGTACTTC. This chain links TRBV7-6 with TRBJ2-7; D assignment may be TRBD1 or TRBD2 (5 bases each). The CDR3 runs to 18 residues. Germline CDR1 is SGHVS and CDR2 is FNYEAQ. V lost 2 bases to trimming and J lost 5 bases, with 25 bases between them.

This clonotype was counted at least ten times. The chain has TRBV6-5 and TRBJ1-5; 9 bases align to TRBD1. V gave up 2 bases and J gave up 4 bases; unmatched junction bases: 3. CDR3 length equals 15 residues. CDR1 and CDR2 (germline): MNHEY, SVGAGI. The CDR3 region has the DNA TGTGCCAGCAGTTACGGGACAGGGAGAAATCAGCCCCAGCATTTT. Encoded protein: CASSYGTGRNQPQHF.